Following are 2 T cell receptor beta chains from one sample sequenced in a study of T cell repertoires in cytomegalovirus infection. TCRdb re-analysed the reads in MiXCR, keeping a single row per CDR3 protein. This table has about 890,000 distinct CDR3 sequences, approximately 30% appearing once. These TCRs are of unknown antigen specificity. The sequencing used cultured CD8+ T cells from PBMCs, collected from culture after CMV antigen stimulation. Receptors originate from a human donor in good health (CMV status not recorded). Some clones in this sample may be carry-over from other donors' samples.

This clonotype was seen just once. The J gene is TRBJ1-1, the V gene TRBV9; the D gene is possibly TRBD1 (5 bases). The CDR3 totals 14 residues. Trimming stripped 2 bases from V and 1 base from J, with 9 bases between. CDR1 SGDLS and CDR2 YYNGEE come from the germline V gene. Written as DNA, the CDR3 is TGTGCCAGCAGCGTGGACATATCGAACACTGAAGCTTTCTTT. Translating gives CASSVDISNTEAFF.

This clonotype was seen at least ten times. The chain links TRBV20-1 to TRBJ2-7, with unresolved D. The CDR3 runs to 14 residues. Germline CDR1 reads DFQATT; CDR2 reads SNEGSKA (reference sequence). The V gene lost 1 base and the J gene lost 0 bases, with 10 bases spanning the gap. The CDR3 reads CSARGESSSYEQYF. The CDR3 DNA is TGCAGTGCTAGAGGAGAGAGTAGCTCCTACGAGCAGTACTTC.